This T cell receptor (beta chain) comes out of a study of cytomegalovirus exposure and HLA in healthy donors. In germline, CDR1 is MRHNA, CDR2 SNTAGT. The V segment lost 3 bases and the J segment 7 bases; nucleotides outside the gene matches: 2. The CDR3 covers 14 residues. Study-level results: There were a few CMV-associated chains whose specificity for CMV antigens was confirmed in vitro. In a later analysis, TCR beta V- and J-gene trimming was associated with a missense DCLRE1C variant.

As regards this clone: Antigen specificity is unknown.

PCR used 60 Vbeta primers and 13 Jbeta primers. Using immunoSEQ multiplex PCR, the repertoire was profiled, and TCRdb retains in-frame clones only, with some absent. The sample lists about 140,000 clones, approximately 80% occurring once. The genes are TRBV6-4 and TRBJ2-7, with 14 bases matching TRBD2. The source material was PBMCs. This receptor was taken from a male donor in good health and CMV-seronegative. Written as DNA, the CDR3 is TGTGCCAGCAGTGAAGGGACTAGCGGGAGTGAGCAGTACTTC. It yields the protein CASSEGTSGSEQYF.